This record covers a single T cell receptor beta chain. Its specificity is not known. Per the germline V gene, CDR1 is DFQATT and CDR2 is SNEGSKA (reference sequence). The CDR3 spans 15 residues. The trim removed 6 bases at V and 5 bases at J, leaving 12 bases unmatched. This sample was taken from a study of post-analysis software for immune sequencing data. Unique molecular identifiers tagged the TCR beta cDNA libraries. There were 1 to 10 million T cells, and about 500,000 cDNA molecules came from them. TCRdb reanalysed the PCR reads using MiXCR and keeps one entry per CDR3 protein. The top ten clones hold approximately 4.5% of a sample with 650,000 to 850,000 distinct CDR3 sequences, around 53% of them seen once. The study's findings and limits: Strong co-clustering by F measure linked samples that shared a preparation batch. Patients used several TRBV segments, including TRBV5-6, TRBV5-1 and TRBV20-1, more often than controls.

This receptor was obtained from a girl aged 5 to 17 with multiple sclerosis. This chain connects TRBV20-1 to TRBJ2-4; 8 nucleotides agree with TRBD2. The sample consisted of blood. The CDR3 region is CSAIGSGSWENIQYF. The CDR3 DNA reads TGCAGTGCCATCGGAAGCGGGAGCTGGGAAAACATTCAGTACTTC.